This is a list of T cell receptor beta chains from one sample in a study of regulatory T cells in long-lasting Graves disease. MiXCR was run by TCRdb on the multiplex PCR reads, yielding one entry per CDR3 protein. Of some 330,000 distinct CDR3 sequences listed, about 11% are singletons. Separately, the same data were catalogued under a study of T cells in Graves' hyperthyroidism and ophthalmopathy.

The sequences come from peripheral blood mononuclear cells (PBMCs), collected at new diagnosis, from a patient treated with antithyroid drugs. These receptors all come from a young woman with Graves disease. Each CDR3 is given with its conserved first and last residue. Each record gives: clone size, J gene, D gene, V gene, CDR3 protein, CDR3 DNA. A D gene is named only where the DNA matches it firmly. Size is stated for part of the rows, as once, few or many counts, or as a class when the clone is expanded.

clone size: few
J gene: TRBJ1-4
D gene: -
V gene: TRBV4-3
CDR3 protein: CASSREGLPLGEKLFF
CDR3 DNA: TGCGCCAGCAGCCGCGAGGGACTTCCCTTAGGAGAAAAACTGTTTTTT

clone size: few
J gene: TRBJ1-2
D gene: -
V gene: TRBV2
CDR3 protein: CARETSGEGGYGYTF
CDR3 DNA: TGTGCCAGGGAGACCTCAGGGGAAGGGGGCTATGGCTACACCTTC

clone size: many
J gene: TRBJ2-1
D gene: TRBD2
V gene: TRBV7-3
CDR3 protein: CASSSRGGTSGIYEQFF
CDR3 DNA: TGTGCCAGCAGCTCCCGAGGGGGGACTAGCGGGATCTATGAGCAGTTCTTC

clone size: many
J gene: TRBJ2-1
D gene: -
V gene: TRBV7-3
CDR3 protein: CASSLTAGSVNEQFF
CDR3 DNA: TGTGCCAGCAGCTTAACAGCGGGTAGCGTTAATGAGCAGTTCTTC

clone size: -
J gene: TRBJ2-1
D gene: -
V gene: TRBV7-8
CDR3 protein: CASSLAVVSNEQFF
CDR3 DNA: TGTGCCAGCAGCTTAGCGGTAGTAAGCAATGAGCAGTTCTTC

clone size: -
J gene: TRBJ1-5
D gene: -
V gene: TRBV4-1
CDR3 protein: CPSSGGTASTGQPQHF
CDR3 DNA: TGCCCCAGCAGCGGGGGGACTGCGTCAACGGGGCAGCCCCAGCATTTT

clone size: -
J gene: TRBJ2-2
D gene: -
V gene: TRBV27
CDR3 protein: CASSSTGFNTGELFF
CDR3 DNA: TGTGCCAGCAGTTCGACAGGTTTCAACACCGGGGAGCTGTTTTTT

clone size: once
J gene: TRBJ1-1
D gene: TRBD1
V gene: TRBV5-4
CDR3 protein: CASSLRTGGNTEAFF
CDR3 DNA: TGTGCCAGCAGCCTTCGGACAGGGGGAAACACTGAAGCTTTCTTT

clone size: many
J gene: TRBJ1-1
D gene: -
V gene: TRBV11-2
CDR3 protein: CASSLGFSWSRATEAFF
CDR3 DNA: TGTGCCAGCAGCTTAGGCTTTTCTTGGTCCAGGGCGACTGAAGCTTTCTTT

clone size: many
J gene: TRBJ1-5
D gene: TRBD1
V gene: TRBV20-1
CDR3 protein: CSAILLGTGNQPQHF
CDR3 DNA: TGCAGTGCTATCCTTTTGGGGACAGGGAATCAGCCCCAGCATTTT

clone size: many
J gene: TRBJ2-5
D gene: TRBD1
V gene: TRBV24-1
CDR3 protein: CATSDPGTGGQETQYF
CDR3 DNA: TGTGCCACCAGTGACCCTGGGACAGGGGGCCAAGAGACCCAGTACTTC